One and the same sample provided the 2 T cell receptor beta chains below, sequenced in a study of shared clonotypes between healthy human individuals. Naive-designated CD8 cells lacked CD45RO, were positively enriched for CCR7, and omitted terminally differentiated effector memory CD45RA+ cells. The data were produced by immunoSEQ multiplex PCR, yet TCRdb's version contains in-frame clones alone and is incomplete. Here the sample spans 2 million or so clones, about 95% being singletons. The sequenced sample was naive CD8+ T cells sorted from blood. The receptors derive from a man aged 18 to 29 in good health.

The chain carries TRBV30 and TRBJ1-5; 7 nucleotides match TRBD1. The germline CDR1 and CDR2 sequences are GTSNPN and SVGIG (reference sequence). The CDR3 runs to 15 residues. Trimming took 4 bases from V and 0 from J; bases not matched to a gene: 6. The CDR3 is CAWTKGANSNQPQHF. The DNA of the CDR3 is TGTGCCTGGACGAAGGGGGCTAATAGCAATCAGCCCCAGCATTTT.

This rearrangement joins TRBV28 to TRBJ1-1, with D hard to call. This CDR3 contains 13 residues. V was trimmed by 6 bases and J by 4 bases, leaving 12 bases between them. CDR1 and CDR2 (germline): MDHEN, SYDVKM. The CDR3 DNA sequence: TGTGCCAGCAGCCCTCGAGGGTTCACTGAAGCTTTCTTT. It yields the protein CASSPRGFTEAFF.